This T cell receptor beta chain stems from a study of shared clonotypes between healthy human individuals. Overall study: Participating donors consisted of a couple of women and a few men aged 18 to 49.

Assay: immunoSEQ multiplex PCR; the TCRdb copy retains only in-frame clones and omits some. In the table there are 2 million to 3 million clones, roughly 93% of which are singletons. The CDR3 spans 15 residues. The germline V and J ends were trimmed by 7 bases and 2 bases, with 20 bases remaining between them. Germline values: CDR1 SQVTM, CDR2 ANQGSEA. The sequence came from a man aged 18 to 30 in good health. Some clones in this sample may be carry-over from other donors' samples. The chain has TRBV29-1 and TRBJ2-5; the D gene is possibly TRBD2 (6 bases). Sequencing input: naive CD4+ T cells from PBMCs. Stated subset: CD45RA+ positively selected. The CDR3 reads CSAPGTQGWQETQYF. CDR3 nucleotide sequence: TGCAGCGCACCCGGGACTCAGGGATGGCAAGAGACCCAGTACTTC. The full variable domain, completed using reference TRBV29-1 and TRBJ2-5, is SAVISQKPSRDICQRGTSLTIQCQVDSQVTMMFWYRQQPGQSLTLIATANQGSEATYESGFVIDKFPISRPNLTFSTLTVSNMSPEDSSIYLCSAPGTQGWQETQYFGPGTRLLVL.